The 24 T cell receptor beta chains below were found in one sample sequenced in a study of blood T cell repertoires in COVID-19. This table comes from immunoSEQ multiplex PCR, and its TCRdb copy is limited to in-frame clones, with some not included. Altogether approximately 100,000 clones are present, approximately 88% being singletons, with the ten largest covering around a quarter. Specimen: peripheral blood. Receptors originate from a man aged 55 to 70 with acute or convalescent COVID-19.

This chain links TRBV5-8 with TRBJ2-3; 7 nucleotides align to TRBD1. V gave up 5 bases and J gave up 5 bases; unmatched junction bases: 2. This CDR3 is 12 amino acids long. Germline V lookup: CDR1 SGHTS, CDR2 YDEGEE. Written as DNA, the CDR3 is TGTGCCAGCAGTCGACAGGGAGATACGCAGTATTTT. Translation gives CASSRQGDTQYF.

The chain is built from TRBV5-5 and TRBJ2-1; 7 bases are shared with TRBD1. Germline lookup yields CDR1 SGHKS and CDR2 YYEKEE (reference sequence). The CDR3 loop spans 15 amino acids. J gave up 2 bases and V 4 bases, and 6 bases lay outside the gene matches. CDR3 protein: CASSMGTATYNEQFF. The CDR3 DNA sequence: TGTGCCAGCAGCATGGGGACAGCTACCTACAATGAGCAGTTCTTC.

On this clone: Other nucleotide sequences from this sample produce the same CDR3. The rearrangement links TRBV19 to TRBJ1-5; 10 bases match TRBD1. The CDR3 loop spans 13 amino acids. The germline gives CDR1 LNHDA, CDR2 SQIVND (reference sequence). V shed 5 bases, J shed 6 bases, and the junction held 1 base outside the gene matches. CDR3 in amino acids: CASSGTGAQPQHF. Written as DNA, the CDR3 is TGTGCCAGTAGTGGGACAGGGGCTCAGCCCCAGCATTTT.

V gene TRBV27 combines with J gene TRBJ2-5, with 13 positions matching TRBD2. Per germline, CDR1 MNHEY and CDR2 SMNVEV (reference sequence). The CDR3 contains 14 residues. Trimming removed 6 bases from V and 4 bases from J; junction bases left unmatched: 2. The CDR3 reads CASRGLAGVETQYF. The CDR3 nucleotides read TGTGCCAGCAGAGGACTAGCGGGAGTAGAGACCCAGTACTTC.

V gene TRBV7-9 combines with J gene TRBJ1-1; D gene uncertain. V dropped 5 bases and J dropped 1 base, with 11 bases sitting between them. The CDR3 spans 14 residues. From germline, CDR1 is SEHNR and CDR2 FQNEAQ (reference sequence). This CDR3 reads CASSPLAGNTEAFF. The CDR3, as DNA: TGTGCCAGCAGCCCCCTCGCGGGGAACACTGAAGCTTTCTTT.

The chain uses TRBV27 and TRBJ1-2; the D is unclear. Germline V gene lookup returns CDR1 MNHEY and CDR2 SMNVEV (reference sequence). V lost 8 bases and J 4 bases, leaving 20 bases between the germline ends. The CDR3 is made up of 15 amino acids. DNA of the CDR3: TGTGCCAGCGCCCAGGTTGCGTCCCCCAGCTATGGCTACACCTTC. Translating gives CASAQVASPSYGYTF.

This clone turned up a few times. V usage is TRBV2 and J usage is TRBJ2-7; 10 positions agree with TRBD1. The V and J ends lost 3 bases and 3 bases, in that order; junction bases with no gene match: 11. CDR3 length: 17 residues. Germline CDR1 SNHLY, CDR2 FYNNEI. DNA of the CDR3: TGTGCCAGCAGTGAGGGCCCCGGGACAGGGGCCTTCTACGAGCAGTACGTC. Translated, it gives CASSEGPGTGAFYEQYV.

The chain has TRBV11-2 and TRBJ2-5; 7 nucleotides line up with TRBD2. The CDR3 runs to 14 residues. The V gene's germline CDR1 is SGHAT and CDR2 FQNNGV. Losses at the gene ends were 5 bases for V and 2 bases for J; bases not matched to a gene: 5. The CDR3 DNA reads TGTGCCAGCAGCAAAAGACTAGCACAAGAGACCCAGTACTTC. The encoded protein is CASSKRLAQETQYF. Based on the CDR3 plus reference TRBV11-2 and TRBJ2-5, the full variable domain is EAGVAQSPRYKIIEKRQSVAFWCNPISGHATLYWYQQILGQGPKLLIQFQNNGVVDDSQLPKDRFSAERLKGVDSTLKIQPAKLEDSAVYLCASSKRLAQETQYFGPGTRLLVL.

The V gene is TRBV11-1, the J gene TRBJ2-7, with a possible D match to TRBD1 (5 bases). CDR3 size: 12 residues. Deletions cut 3 bases from V and 4 bases from J, with 7 bases between. Per the germline V gene, CDR1 is SGHAT and CDR2 is FQDESV (reference sequence). CDR3 nucleotide sequence: TGTGCCAGCAGCTTTAGACAGTACGAGCAGTACTTC. This gives the protein CASSFRQYEQYF.

The chain employs TRBV28 and TRBJ1-5; D is perhaps TRBD1 (6 bases). The CDR3 is 14 amino acids. Germline CDR1 reads MDHEN; CDR2 reads SYDVKM. V lost 8 bases to trimming and J lost 0 bases, with 11 bases between them. The CDR3 loop is CASGGSYSNQPQHF. The CDR3, as DNA: TGTGCCAGCGGGGGCTCGTATAGCAATCAGCCCCAGCATTTT.

In DNA form, the CDR3 reads TGTGCCAGCAGCTTAGATAACAGCTTCACTGAAGCTTTCTTT. It specifies CASSLDNSFTEAFF. The chain combines TRBV11-3 with TRBJ1-1; D is unclear. CDR1 and CDR2 from the germline V gene are SGHNT and YENEEA. CDR3 length equals 14 residues. V was shortened by 0 bases and J by 4 bases, with 9 bases between the two germline ends.

The V and J genes are TRBV7-9 and TRBJ2-4; D possibly corresponds to TRBD1 (6 bases). The CDR3 is 15 residues long. The germline V and J ends were trimmed by 0 bases and 4 bases, with 10 bases remaining between them. Germline V CDR1 and CDR2: SEHNR, FQNEAQ (reference sequence). CDR3 in amino acids: CASSLAGQIKNIQYF. CDR3 DNA sequence: TGTGCCAGCAGCTTAGCAGGACAGATAAAAAACATTCAGTACTTC.

The J gene is TRBJ1-1, the V gene TRBV7-8, with D tentatively TRBD1 (5 bases). V was clipped by 7 bases and J by 1 base, with 13 bases between them. Germline loops: CDR1 SGHVS, CDR2 FQNEAQ. The CDR3 covers 14 residues. The chain's CDR3 is CASTNPGGNTEAFF. The CDR3 DNA sequence: TGTGCCAGCACCAATCCGGGGGGGAACACTGAAGCTTTCTTT.

This sequence joins TRBV10-1 and TRBJ2-5; 9 bases map to TRBD2. The CDR3 is made up of 14 amino acids. After removal of 6 bases from V and 4 bases from J, the junction contained 6 bases not matched to a gene. CDR1 is WNHNN, CDR2 SYGVQD, per germline (reference sequence). This CDR3 is CASSLAGAGETQYF. The CDR3 region has the DNA TGCGCCAGCAGCTTAGCGGGAGCGGGAGAGACCCAGTACTTC.

The chain has TRBV24-1 and TRBJ2-7, with a possible D match to TRBD1 (6 bases). The V end lost 1 base, the J end lost 4 bases, and 16 bases lay between the germline ends. CDR1 KGHDR and CDR2 SFDVKD come from the germline V gene. CDR3 length equals 16 residues. The CDR3 loop is CATSDLGGPWTYEQYV. CDR3 nucleotides: TGTGCCACCAGTGATTTAGGGGGACCGTGGACTTACGAGCAGTACGTC.

V and J are TRBV6-4 and TRBJ1-2, with TRBD1 matching 7 bases. This CDR3 has 14 amino acids. Germline lookup yields CDR1 MRHNA and CDR2 SNTAGT. V lost 6 bases and J lost 6; bases outside the gene matches: 10. The CDR3 sequence: CASRATGFSHGYTF. DNA of the CDR3: TGTGCCAGCAGGGCGACAGGGTTCTCCCATGGCTACACCTTC.

CDR3 in DNA: TGTGCCAGCAGCCAAGATAGTGCTAGCGGGAGCTTCTACGAGCAGTACTTC. Its translation is CASSQDSASGSFYEQYF. This chain links TRBV4-2 with TRBJ2-7; 10 nucleotides align to TRBD2. This CDR3 comprises 17 residues. Losses at the gene ends were 0 bases for V and 3 bases for J; bases not matched to a gene: 8. Per germline, CDR1 LGHNA and CDR2 YNFKEQ.

The gene calls are TRBV6-1 and TRBJ2-3; the D gene is possibly TRBD2 (6 bases). The V gene lost 4 bases and the J gene lost 3 bases, with 17 bases spanning the gap. This CDR3 has 16 residues. The V gene's germline CDR1 is MNHNS and CDR2 SASEGT. This chain's CDR3 is CASSARSGPRTDTQYF. CDR3 nucleotide sequence: TGTGCCAGCAGTGCCCGTAGCGGCCCCAGGACAGATACGCAGTATTTT.

This clone was observed a single time. The rearrangement joins TRBV10-3 to TRBJ1-2; D may be TRBD1 (5 bases). CDR3 length: 15 residues. Germline V lookup: CDR1 ENHRY, CDR2 SYGVKD. The V end was cut by 0 bases, the J end by 4 bases, with 12 bases between. Here the CDR3 reads CAISESHGASYGYTF. In DNA, the CDR3 is TGTGCCATCAGTGAGTCGCATGGGGCGTCCTATGGCTACACCTTC.

This chain joins TRBV24-1 and TRBJ2-2; a possible D gene is TRBD2 (5 bases). Trimming left V 10 bases short and J 5 bases short, with 16 bases between. From germline, CDR1 is KGHDR and CDR2 SFDVKD. The CDR3 extends over 14 amino acids. The CDR3 DNA follows: TGTGCCACGTCCCCGGGGAGTGAAACCGGGGAGCTGTTTTTT. Its protein product is CATSPGSETGELFF.

The chain recombines TRBV5-1 with TRBJ2-7; 7 bases agree with TRBD1. Germline trimming cut 4 bases from V and 4 bases from J; bases unmatched to any gene: 11. Germline assignment: CDR1 SGHRS and CDR2 YFSETQ. The CDR3 sequence is 15 residues long. The CDR3 DNA is TGCGCCAGCAGCCGTGACAGGGAACCTACTTACGAGCAGTACTTC. This translates into CASSRDREPTYEQYF.

This chain joins TRBV25-1 and TRBJ1-2; 7 bases map to TRBD1. The CDR3 spans 15 residues. Trimming cost V 1 base and J 8 bases; bases outside gene matches: 10. CDR1 and CDR2 from the germline V gene are MGHDK and SYGVNS. This CDR3 reads CASSELRGQSEGYTF. The CDR3 DNA is TGTGCCAGCAGTGAATTAAGGGGGCAGTCAGAAGGCTACACCTTC.

This clone was observed a single time. The rearrangement links TRBV7-2 to TRBJ1-5; TRBD1 aligns across 8 bases. This CDR3 spans 16 amino acids. Looked up from germline, CDR1 is SGHTA and CDR2 is FQGNSA. The junction had 7 bases not matched to a gene; V was cut back by 0 bases and J by 6 bases. The CDR3 here is CASSLAGQGGSQPQHF. CDR3 bases: TGTGCCAGCAGCTTAGCTGGACAGGGAGGGAGTCAGCCCCAGCATTTT.

V gene TRBV2 combines with J gene TRBJ2-2, with a possible D match to TRBD1 (6 bases). The CDR3 totals 14 residues. The germline CDR1 and CDR2 sequences are SNHLY and FYNNEI. Trimming cost V 7 bases and J 6 bases, with 15 bases left between them. The CDR3 here is CASTGALLPGELFF. The CDR3 nucleotides are TGTGCCAGCACAGGGGCCCTACTACCCGGGGAGCTGTTTTTT.